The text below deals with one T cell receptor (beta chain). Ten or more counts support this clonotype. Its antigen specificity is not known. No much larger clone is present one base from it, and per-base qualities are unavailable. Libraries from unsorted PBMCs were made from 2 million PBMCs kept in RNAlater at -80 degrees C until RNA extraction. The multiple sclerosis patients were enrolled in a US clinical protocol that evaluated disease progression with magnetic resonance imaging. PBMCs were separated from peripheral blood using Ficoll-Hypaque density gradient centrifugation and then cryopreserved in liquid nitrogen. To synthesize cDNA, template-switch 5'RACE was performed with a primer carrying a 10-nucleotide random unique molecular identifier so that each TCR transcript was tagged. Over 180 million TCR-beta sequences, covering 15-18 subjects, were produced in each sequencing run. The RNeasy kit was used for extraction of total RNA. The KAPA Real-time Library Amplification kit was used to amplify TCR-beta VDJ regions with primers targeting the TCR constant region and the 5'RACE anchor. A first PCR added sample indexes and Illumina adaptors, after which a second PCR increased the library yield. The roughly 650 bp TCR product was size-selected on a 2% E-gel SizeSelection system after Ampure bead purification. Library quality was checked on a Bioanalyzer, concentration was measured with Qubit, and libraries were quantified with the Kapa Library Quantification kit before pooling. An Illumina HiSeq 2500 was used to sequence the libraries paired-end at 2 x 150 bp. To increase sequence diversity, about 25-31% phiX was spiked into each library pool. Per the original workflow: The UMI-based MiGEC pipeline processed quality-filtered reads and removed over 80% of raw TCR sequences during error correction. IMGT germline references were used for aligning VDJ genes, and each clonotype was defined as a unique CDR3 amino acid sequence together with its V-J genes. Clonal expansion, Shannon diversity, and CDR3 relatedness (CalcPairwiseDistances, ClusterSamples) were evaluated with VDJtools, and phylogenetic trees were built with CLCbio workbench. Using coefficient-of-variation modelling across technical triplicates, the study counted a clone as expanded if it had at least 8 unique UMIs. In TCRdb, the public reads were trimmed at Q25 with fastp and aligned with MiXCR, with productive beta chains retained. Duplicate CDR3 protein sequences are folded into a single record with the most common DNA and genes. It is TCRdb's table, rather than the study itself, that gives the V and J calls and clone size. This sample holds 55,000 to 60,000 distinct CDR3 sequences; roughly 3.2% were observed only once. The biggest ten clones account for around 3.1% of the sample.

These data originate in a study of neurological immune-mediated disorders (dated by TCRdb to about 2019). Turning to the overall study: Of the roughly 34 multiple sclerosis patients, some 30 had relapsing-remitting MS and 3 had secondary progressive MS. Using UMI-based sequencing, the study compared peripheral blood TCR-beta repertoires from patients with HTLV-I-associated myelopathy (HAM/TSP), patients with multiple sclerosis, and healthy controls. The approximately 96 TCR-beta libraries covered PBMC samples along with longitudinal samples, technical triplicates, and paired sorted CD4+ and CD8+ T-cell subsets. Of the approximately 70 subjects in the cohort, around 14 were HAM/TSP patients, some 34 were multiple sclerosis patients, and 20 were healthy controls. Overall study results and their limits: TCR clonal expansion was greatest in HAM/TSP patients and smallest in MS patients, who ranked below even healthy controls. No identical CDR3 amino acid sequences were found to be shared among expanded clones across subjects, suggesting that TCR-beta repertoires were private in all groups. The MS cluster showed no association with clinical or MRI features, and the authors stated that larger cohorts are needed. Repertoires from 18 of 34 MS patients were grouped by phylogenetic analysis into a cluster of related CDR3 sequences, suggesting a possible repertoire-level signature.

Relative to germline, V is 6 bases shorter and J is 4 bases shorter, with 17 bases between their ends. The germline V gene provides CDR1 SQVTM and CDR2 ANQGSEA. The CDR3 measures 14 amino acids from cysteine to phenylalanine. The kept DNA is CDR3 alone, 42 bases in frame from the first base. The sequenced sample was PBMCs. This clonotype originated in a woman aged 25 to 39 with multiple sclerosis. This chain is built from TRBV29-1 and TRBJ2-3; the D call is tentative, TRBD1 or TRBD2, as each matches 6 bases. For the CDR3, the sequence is CSVASRGQADTQYF. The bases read TGCAGCGTCGCGTCCCGGGGGCAGGCAGATACGCAGTATTTT.